This T cell receptor beta chain was identified in a study of T cell clones after liver transplantation (dated by TCRdb to between 2018 and 2021). In the study overall: Samples were obtained from ITN030ST, a randomized trial in which withdrawal of immunosuppression was attempted within 2 years of liver transplantation. To count as tolerant, a recipient had to stay completely off immunosuppression for at least one year without liver enzymes climbing beyond twice the upper limit of normal. The studied cohort comprised 8 liver transplant recipients, 3 classified as tolerant and 5 as non-tolerant. No induction therapy was given to the subjects, and standard immunosuppression was administered until randomization at 12-24 months post-transplant. After a pre-transplant mixed lymphocyte reaction, TCRbeta sequencing was used to pinpoint donor-reactive T cell clones, which were subsequently tracked in post-transplant blood. Blood samples were collected pre-transplant, pre-randomization before withdrawal, and post-randomization after either full withdrawal or failed withdrawal. Third party-reactive TCRbeta sequences were also identified from pre-transplant MLRs to serve as an antigen-independent comparator for donor-reactive sequences. Three of the eight recipients were HCV-positive; the others were transplanted for non-autoimmune, non-viral indications.

The germline V gene yields SGHVS for CDR1 and FNYEAQ for CDR2. CDR3 length: 16 amino acids, cysteine to phenylalanine. Only the CDR3 part of the read is kept: 48 bases, read in frame from the first base. For this chain, trimming is 1 base at the V end and 2 bases at the J end, and the number of junction bases without a gene match is 5. Frozen genomic DNA underwent high-throughput TCRbeta CDR3 sequencing by immunoSEQ, including PCR amplification, mapping, bias correction and internal controls. Processing in the source paper ran as follows. Only productive rearrangements were retained, and each unique TCRbeta sequence was defined by its CDR3 nucleotide sequence together with its V and J gene. For classification of a sequence as donor-reactive, at least 5-fold expansion in CFSE-low cells relative to unstimulated pre-transplant cells and a frequency of at least 0.01% were required. Per-subject minimum frequency thresholds, based on the lowest-template unstimulated sample, ensured at least 90% detection power. Jensen-Shannon divergence between the top 1000 TCRbeta sequences post- versus pre-transplant served as the measure of repertoire turnover. Two-sided Fisher's exact tests were used to test for changes in the detection of donor-reactive sequences. TCRdb mirrors the immuneACCESS table, restricted to in-frame sequences. Some clones are absent from its copies; in checked studies, under half trace to an unresolved V gene, and the reason for the others is unknown. V, J and clone size derive from that table, while D and trimming were established from the DNA sequence. A total of some 15,000 clones appear in this sample, nearly 95% of them only once. Just under 50% of the sample is held by the ten biggest clonotypes.

Explained via the paper, the time point label denotes: pre-transplant. Thawed unstimulated PBMCs were stained for CD3, CD4 and CD8 and FACS-sorted into CD3+CD4+ and CD3+CD8+ populations. Randomization to immunosuppression withdrawal applied to every one of the 8 studied subjects. The Qiagen DNeasy Blood and Tissue Kit was used to isolate genomic DNA. The paper's findings and limits, for the study overall: When repertoire turnover was accounted for, significantly reduced detection of donor-reactive sequences was found in 7 of 8 subjects for CD4 and in 8 of 8 subjects for CD8. The conclusions were considered preliminary, being limited by small, heterogeneous patient numbers and non-standardized post-transplant time points. A significant post-transplant decrease in circulating donor-reactive CD4 TCRbeta sequences was observed in 5 of 8 subjects, irrespective of tolerance or HCV status. The decline in donor-reactive sequences exceeded the decline in third party-reactive sequences, suggesting partial antigen-specific deletion that was unrelated to withdrawal success. Low numbers of available donor cells limited the measurable donor-reactive repertoire in two subjects. Without allograft tissue specimens, donor-reactive T cells may have migrated into the graft rather than being deleted.

As regards this clone: Its antigen is not yet known. No qualities accompany the bases; no much larger clone lies one base away.

The chain uses TRBV7-6 and TRBJ2-3; TRBD2 agrees with 8 junctional bases. This sequence was found in a human donor who received a liver transplant. The sequencing here drew on CD8+ T cells from blood, taken before liver transplant. Here is the DNA: TGTGCCAGCAGCTTAGTTGCGGGAGGATCCACAGATACGCAGTATTTT. Protein translation: CASSLVAGGSTDTQYF.